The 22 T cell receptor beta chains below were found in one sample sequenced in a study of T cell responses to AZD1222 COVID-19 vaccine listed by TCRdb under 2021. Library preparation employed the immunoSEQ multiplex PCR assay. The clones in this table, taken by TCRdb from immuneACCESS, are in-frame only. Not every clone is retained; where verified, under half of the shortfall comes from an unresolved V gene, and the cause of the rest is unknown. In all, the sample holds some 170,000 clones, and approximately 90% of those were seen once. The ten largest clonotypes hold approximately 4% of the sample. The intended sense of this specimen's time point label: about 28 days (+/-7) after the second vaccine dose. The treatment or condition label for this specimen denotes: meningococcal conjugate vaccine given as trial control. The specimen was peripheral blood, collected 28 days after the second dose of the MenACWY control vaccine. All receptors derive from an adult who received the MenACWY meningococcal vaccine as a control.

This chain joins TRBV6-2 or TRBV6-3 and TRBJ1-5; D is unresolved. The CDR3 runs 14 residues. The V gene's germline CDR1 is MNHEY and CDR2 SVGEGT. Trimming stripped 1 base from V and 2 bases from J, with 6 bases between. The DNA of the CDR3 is TGTGCCAGCAGTTACTTAACAGGCAATCAGCCCCAGCATTTT. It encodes CASSYLTGNQPQHF.

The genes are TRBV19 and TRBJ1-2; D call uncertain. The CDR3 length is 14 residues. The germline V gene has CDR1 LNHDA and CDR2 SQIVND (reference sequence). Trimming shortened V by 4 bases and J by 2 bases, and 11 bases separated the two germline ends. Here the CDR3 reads CASSTPGVNYGYTF. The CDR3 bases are TGTGCCAGTAGTACACCGGGAGTAAACTATGGCTACACCTTC.

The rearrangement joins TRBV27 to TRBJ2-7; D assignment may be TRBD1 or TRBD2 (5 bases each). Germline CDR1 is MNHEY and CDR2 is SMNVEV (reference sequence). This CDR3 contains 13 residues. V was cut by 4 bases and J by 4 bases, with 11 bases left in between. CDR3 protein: CASSWGMNYEQYF. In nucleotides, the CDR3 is TGTGCCAGCAGTTGGGGGATGAATTACGAGCAGTACTTC.

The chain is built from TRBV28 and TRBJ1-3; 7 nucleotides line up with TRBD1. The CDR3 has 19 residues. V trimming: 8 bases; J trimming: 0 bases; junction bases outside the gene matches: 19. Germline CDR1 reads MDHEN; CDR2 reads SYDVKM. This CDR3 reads CASARGGHPLGSSGNTIYF. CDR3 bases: TGTGCCAGCGCCAGGGGGGGCCACCCCCTGGGGAGCTCTGGAAACACCATATATTTT.

The CDR3 region is CASSQLFGGGLGNQPQHF. In DNA, the CDR3 is TGCGCCAGCAGCCAATTATTCGGGGGCGGATTGGGCAATCAGCCCCAGCATTTT. The chain couples TRBV4-1 to TRBJ1-5; the D gene is possibly TRBD1 (6 bases). V lost 2 bases and J lost 2, with 19 bases in between. The germline V gene has CDR1 MGHRA and CDR2 YSYEKL. There are 18 residues in the CDR3.

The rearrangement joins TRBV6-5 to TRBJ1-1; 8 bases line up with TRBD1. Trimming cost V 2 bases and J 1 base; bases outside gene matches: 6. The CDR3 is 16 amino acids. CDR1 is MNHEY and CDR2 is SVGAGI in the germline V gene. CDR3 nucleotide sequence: TGTGCCAGCAGTTACGAATCGGACAGGGAGAACACTGAAGCTTTCTTT. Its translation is CASSYESDRENTEAFF.

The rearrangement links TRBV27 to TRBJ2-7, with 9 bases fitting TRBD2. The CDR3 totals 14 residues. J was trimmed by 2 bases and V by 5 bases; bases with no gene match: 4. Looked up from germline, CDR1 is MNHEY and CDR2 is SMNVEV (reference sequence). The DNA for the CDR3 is TGTGCCAGCAGTGATAGCGGGAGTCCCTACGAGCAGTACTTC. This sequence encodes CASSDSGSPYEQYF.

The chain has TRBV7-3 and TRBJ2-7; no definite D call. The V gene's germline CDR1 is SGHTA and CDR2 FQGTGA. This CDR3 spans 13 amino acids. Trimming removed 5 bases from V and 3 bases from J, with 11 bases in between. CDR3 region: CASSPEWGYEQYF. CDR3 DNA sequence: TGTGCCAGCAGCCCCGAATGGGGCTACGAGCAGTACTTC.

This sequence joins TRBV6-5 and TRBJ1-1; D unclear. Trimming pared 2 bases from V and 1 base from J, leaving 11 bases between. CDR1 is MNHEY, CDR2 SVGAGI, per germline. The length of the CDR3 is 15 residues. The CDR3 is CASSYTVLGNTEAFF. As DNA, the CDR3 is TGTGCCAGCAGTTACACGGTGCTGGGGAACACTGAAGCTTTCTTT.

CDR3 protein: CASLAEGQLNTGELFF. CDR3 DNA: TGTGCCAGCCTGGCTGAAGGACAGCTTAACACCGGGGAGCTGTTTTTT. The J gene is TRBJ2-2, the V gene TRBV21-1; no check of the table's D call, TRBD1, against the DNA was made. TRBV21-1 is a pseudogene. The CDR3 runs to 16 residues.

The CDR3: CAWRDLLRTDTQYF. The CDR3 DNA sequence: TGTGCCTGGAGGGACCTTCTCCGCACAGATACGCAGTATTTT. The rearrangement uses TRBV30 and TRBJ2-3, with D unresolved. V lost 3 bases and J lost 1, with 11 bases in between. Germline loops: CDR1 GTSNPN, CDR2 SVGIG (reference sequence). The CDR3 covers 14 residues.

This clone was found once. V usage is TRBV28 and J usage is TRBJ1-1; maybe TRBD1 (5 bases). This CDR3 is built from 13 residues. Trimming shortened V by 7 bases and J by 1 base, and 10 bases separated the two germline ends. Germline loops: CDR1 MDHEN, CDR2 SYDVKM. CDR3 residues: CASNIQGNTEAFF. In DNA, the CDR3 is TGTGCCAGCAACATCCAGGGGAACACTGAAGCTTTCTTT.

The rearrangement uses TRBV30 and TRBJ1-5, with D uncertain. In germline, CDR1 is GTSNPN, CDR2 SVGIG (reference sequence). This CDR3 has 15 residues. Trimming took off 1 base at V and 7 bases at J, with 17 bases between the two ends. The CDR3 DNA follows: TGTGCCTGGAGTGCGGATATCGACACTTCGCAGCCCCAGCATTTT. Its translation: CAWSADIDTSQPQHF. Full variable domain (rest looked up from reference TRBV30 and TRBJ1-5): SQTIHQWPATLVQPVGSPLSLECTVEGTSNPNLYWYRQAAGRGLQLLFYSVGIGQISSEVPQNLSASRPQDRQFILSSKKLLLSDSGFYLCAWSADIDTSQPQHFGDGTRLSIL.

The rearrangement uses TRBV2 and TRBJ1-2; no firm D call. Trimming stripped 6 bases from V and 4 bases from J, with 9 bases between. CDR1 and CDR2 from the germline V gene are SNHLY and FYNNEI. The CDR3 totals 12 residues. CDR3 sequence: CASRRQAYGYTF. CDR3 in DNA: TGTGCCAGCAGACGGCAGGCCTATGGCTACACCTTC.

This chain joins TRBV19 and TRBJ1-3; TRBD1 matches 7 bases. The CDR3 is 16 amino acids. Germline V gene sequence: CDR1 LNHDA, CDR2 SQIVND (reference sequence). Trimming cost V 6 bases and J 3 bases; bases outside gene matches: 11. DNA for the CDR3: TGTGCCAGTAGCCCGGGACAGCTAAGAGGTGGAAACACCATATATTTT. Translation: CASSPGQLRGGNTIYF.

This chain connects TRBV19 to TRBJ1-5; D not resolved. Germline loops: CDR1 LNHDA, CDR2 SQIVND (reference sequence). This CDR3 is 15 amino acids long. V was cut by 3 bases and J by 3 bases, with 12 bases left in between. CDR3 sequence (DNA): TGTGCCAGTAGTATTACCGGGAAGCCCAATCAGCCCCAGCATTTT. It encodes CASSITGKPNQPQHF.

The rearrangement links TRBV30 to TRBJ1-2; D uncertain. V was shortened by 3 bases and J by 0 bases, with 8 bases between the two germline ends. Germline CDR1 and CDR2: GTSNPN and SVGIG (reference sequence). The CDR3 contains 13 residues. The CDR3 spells CAWRDLSNYGYTF. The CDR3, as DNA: TGTGCCTGGAGGGACCTCTCTAACTATGGCTACACCTTC. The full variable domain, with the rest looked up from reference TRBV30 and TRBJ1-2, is SQTIHQWPATLVQPVGSPLSLECTVEGTSNPNLYWYRQAAGRGLQLLFYSVGIGQISSEVPQNLSASRPQDRQFILSSKKLLLSDSGFYLCAWRDLSNYGYTFGSGTRLTVV.

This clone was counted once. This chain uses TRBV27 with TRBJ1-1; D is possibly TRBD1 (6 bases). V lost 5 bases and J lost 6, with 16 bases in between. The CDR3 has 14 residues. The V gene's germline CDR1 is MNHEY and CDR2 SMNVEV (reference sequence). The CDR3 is CASSPTNRASEAFF. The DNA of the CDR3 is TGTGCCAGCAGTCCCACGAACAGGGCATCTGAAGCTTTCTTT.

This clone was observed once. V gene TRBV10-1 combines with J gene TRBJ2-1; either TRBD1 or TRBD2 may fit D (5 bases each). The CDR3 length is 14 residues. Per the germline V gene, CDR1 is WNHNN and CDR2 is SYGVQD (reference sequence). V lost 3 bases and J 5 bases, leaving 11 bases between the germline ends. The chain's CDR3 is CASSDPGRHNEQFF. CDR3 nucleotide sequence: TGCGCCAGCAGTGATCCGGGACGGCACAATGAGCAGTTCTTC.

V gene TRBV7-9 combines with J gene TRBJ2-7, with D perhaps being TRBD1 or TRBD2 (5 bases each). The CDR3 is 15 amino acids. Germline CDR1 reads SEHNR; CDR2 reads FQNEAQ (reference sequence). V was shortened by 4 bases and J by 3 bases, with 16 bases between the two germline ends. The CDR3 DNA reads TGTGCCAGCAGCTCTCAGCCGGGACGGAGCTACGAGCAGTACTTC. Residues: CASSSQPGRSYEQYF.

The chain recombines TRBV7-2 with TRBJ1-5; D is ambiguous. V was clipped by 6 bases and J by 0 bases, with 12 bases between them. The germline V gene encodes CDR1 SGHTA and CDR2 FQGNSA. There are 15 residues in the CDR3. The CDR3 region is CASSGREYSNQPQHF. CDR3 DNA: TGTGCCAGCAGTGGGAGGGAGTATAGCAATCAGCCCCAGCATTTT.

The CDR3 DNA sequence: TGTGCCTGGAGTATGTCGCGAGGGGGGCGCGGGGGCTACACCTTC. This translates into CAWSMSRGGRGGYTF. This rearrangement joins TRBV30 to TRBJ1-2, with TRBD1 as a possible D gene (6 bases). The CDR3 spans 15 residues. Germline V gene lookup returns CDR1 GTSNPN and CDR2 SVGIG (reference sequence). Trimming shortened V by 2 bases and J by 8 bases, and 21 bases separated the two germline ends.